Following are 24 T cell receptor beta chains from one sample sequenced in a study of T cells in Graves' hyperthyroidism and ophthalmopathy. It was RNA transcripts that yielded the amplified TCR beta CDR3 regions. The HTBI set primed first-round TCR CDR3 RT-PCR. TCRdb reprocessed the multiplex PCR reads with MiXCR, giving one entry per CDR3 protein. The data show 370,000 or so distinct CDR3 sequences, roughly 14% seen once. The sequenced material came from blood. These TCRs come from a woman between 18 and 29 years old with Graves' hyperthyroidism that later progressed to Graves' ophthalmopathy.

This clonotype was recorded at least ten times. The rearrangement uses TRBV7-8 and TRBJ2-2; 7 bases agree with TRBD1. J gave up 6 bases and V 2 bases, and 12 bases lay outside the gene matches. The germline gives CDR1 SGHVS, CDR2 FQNEAQ. CDR3 size: 17 residues. The CDR3 here is CASSLRSTGVIAGELFF. The CDR3 DNA is TGTGCCAGCAGCTTACGGTCTACAGGGGTTATCGCCGGGGAGCTGTTTTTT.

This clonotype was counted at least ten times. This chain links TRBV28 with TRBJ1-2, with TRBD1 as a possible D gene (6 bases). Germline assignment: CDR1 MDHEN and CDR2 SYDVKM. This CDR3 comprises 15 residues. Trimming removed 5 bases at V and 2 bases at J, with 15 bases between. The CDR3 sequence: CASSPGQGTNYGYTF. DNA for the CDR3: TGTGCCAGCAGTCCCGGGCAGGGGACCAACTATGGCTACACCTTC.

Note on this clonotype: A single base separates this from a much larger clone, so it may be a read error. The chain has TRBV20-1 and TRBJ1-5; 7 positions agree with TRBD1. Germline values: CDR1 DFQATT, CDR2 SNEGSKA (reference sequence). This CDR3 spans 15 amino acids. V lost 2 bases, J lost 0 bases, and 4 bases stayed unmatched. CDR3 amino acids: CSARRRQGSNQPQHF. The DNA of the CDR3 is TGCAGTGCTAGACGAAGACAGGGTAGCAATCAGCCCCAGCATTTT.

This chain connects TRBV20-1 to TRBJ2-5, with 8 bases that match TRBD2. V trimming: 2 bases; J trimming: 7 bases; junction bases outside the gene matches: 18. The CDR3 extends over 17 amino acids. Per the germline V gene, CDR1 is DFQATT and CDR2 is SNEGSKA (reference sequence). The CDR3 coding sequence is TGCAGTGCTAGACCCAGCGGGAGATGGGGACCAGAGTGGACCCAGTACTTC. Amino acid sequence: CSARPSGRWGPEWTQYF.

This clonotype was detected ten times or more. The V call is TRBV7-2, the J call TRBJ2-1; D unclear. Germline V gene lookup returns CDR1 SGHTA and CDR2 FQGNSA. V lost 1 base, J lost 0 bases, and 13 bases lay in between. The CDR3 sequence is 17 residues long. The CDR3 DNA follows: TGTGCCAGCAGCTTAGTGGGCCAGCGATCCTCCTACAATGAGCAGTTCTTC. Its protein is CASSLVGQRSSYNEQFF.

This clonotype was counted at least ten times. This chain joins TRBV18 and TRBJ2-7; 10 bases are shared with TRBD2. CDR1 and CDR2 from the germline V gene are KGHSH and LQKENI. V was pared by 3 bases and J by 6 bases, with 8 bases of the junction left unmatched. CDR3 length: 15 residues. As DNA, the CDR3 is TGTGCCAGCTCACCCAGCGGGAGGGATCCCCTCGAGCAGTACTTC. This gives the protein CASSPSGRDPLEQYF.

The table lists this clonotype with a few counts. The rearrangement uses TRBV30 and TRBJ2-1; 7 bases are a match to TRBD1. The V and J ends lost 2 bases and 13 bases, in that order; junction bases with no gene match: 8. The length of the CDR3 is 12 residues. CDR1 and CDR2 from the germline V gene are GTSNPN and SVGIG (reference sequence). In DNA, the CDR3 is TGTGCCTGGAGTACAGGGGCCCCGAAACAGTTCTTC. Translated, it gives CAWSTGAPKQFF.

This clonotype showed up many times. V usage is TRBV6-1 and J usage is TRBJ2-5, with TRBD1 matching over 7 bases. The CDR3 has 15 residues. The germline CDR1 and CDR2 sequences are MNHNS and SASEGT. J lost 4 bases, V lost 5 bases, and 10 bases had no gene match. The CDR3: CASSYSAGGRETQYF. As DNA, the CDR3 is TGTGCCAGCAGTTATTCGGCAGGGGGTAGAGAGACCCAGTACTTC.

This clonotype was seen ten or more times. The chain links TRBV5-1 to TRBJ2-2, with D uncertain. CDR1 and CDR2 (germline): SGHRS, YFSETQ. The V end was cut by 2 bases, the J end by 2 bases, with 10 bases between. The CDR3 runs to 15 residues. CDR3 coding DNA: TGCGCCAGCAGCTTAAATACTGGAAACACCGGGGAGCTGTTTTTT. Its translation: CASSLNTGNTGELFF.

This clonotype was seen repeatedly, ten times or more. The V gene is TRBV3-1, the J gene TRBJ2-7; TRBD2 aligns across 10 bases. The germline gives CDR1 LGHDT, CDR2 YNNKEL (reference sequence). CDR3 size: 14 residues. V trimming: 4 bases; J trimming: 4 bases; junction bases outside the gene matches: 4. The CDR3 loop is CASSRLAGEYEQYF. The CDR3 region has the DNA TGTGCCAGCAGCCGCCTAGCGGGAGAATACGAGCAGTACTTC.

The sample holds many counts of this clonotype. This chain uses TRBV2 with TRBJ2-7; maybe TRBD2 (5 bases). This CDR3 comprises 12 residues. Germline assignment: CDR1 SNHLY and CDR2 FYNNEI. The CDR3 reads CATSGGSYEQYF. Here the CDR3 DNA reads TGTGCTACCTCCGGTGGGAGCTACGAGCAGTACTTC.

The V call is TRBV9, the J call TRBJ1-2; D is perhaps TRBD1 (6 bases). The CDR3 consists of 13 residues. Trimming left V 4 bases short and J 10 bases short, with 17 bases between. CDR1 SGDLS and CDR2 YYNGEE come from the germline V gene. In DNA form, the CDR3 reads TGTGCCAGCAGCTCACAGGGAATCCACGTCTACACCTTC. Its protein is CASSSQGIHVYTF.

J is TRBJ1-4 and V is TRBV7-2; maybe TRBD1 (5 bases). Germline V gives CDR1 SGHTA, CDR2 FQGNSA. The CDR3 spans 14 residues. V was shortened by 3 bases and J by 7 bases, with 12 bases between the two germline ends. CDR3 bases: TGTGCCAGCAGCTTTTCAGGGTGGGCTGAAAAACTGTTTTTT. Amino acids: CASSFSGWAEKLFF.

V is TRBV4-1 and J is TRBJ2-7; TRBD2 matches at 12 bases. Germline V lookup: CDR1 MGHRA, CDR2 YSYEKL. Trimming took 4 bases from V and 6 from J; bases not matched to a gene: 10. The CDR3 contains 16 residues. The CDR3 loop is CASSRLTSGRLGEQYF. Here the CDR3 DNA reads TGCGCCAGCAGCCGGCTGACTAGCGGGAGACTCGGCGAGCAGTACTTC.

This clonotype was seen at least ten times. The V and J genes are TRBV20-1 and TRBJ2-2; 7 positions agree with TRBD1. V gave up 6 bases and J gave up 3 bases; unmatched junction bases: 4. This CDR3 contains 13 residues. Germline V CDR1 and CDR2: DFQATT, SNEGSKA (reference sequence). The CDR3: CSAKGQYTGELFF. The CDR3 DNA sequence: TGCAGTGCCAAGGGACAGTACACCGGGGAGCTGTTTTTT.

J is TRBJ2-5 and V is TRBV12-3 or TRBV12-4; D unclear. V gave up 8 bases and J gave up 4 bases, with 23 bases separating them. The CDR3 has 16 residues. The CDR3 sequence: CASANVNLGPGETQYF. The CDR3 region has the DNA TGTGCCAGCGCCAACGTGAATTTAGGACCCGGAGAGACCCAGTACTTC.

This chain joins TRBV2 and TRBJ2-7; tentative D call: TRBD2 (7 bases). The CDR3 has 14 amino acids. Germline V gene sequence: CDR1 SNHLY, CDR2 FYNNEI. V shed 6 bases and J shed 5 bases, with 17 bases lying between them. This chain's CDR3 is CASRGRDWGHEQYF. The CDR3 nucleotides are TGTGCCAGCAGGGGGAGGGATTGGGGGCACGAGCAGTACTTC.

The rearrangement uses TRBV6-2 or TRBV6-3 and TRBJ2-2; no definite D call. With 7 bases removed from V and 6 bases from J, the gap between germline ends came to 6 bases. In germline, CDR1 is MNHEY, CDR2 SVGEGT. This CDR3 is built from 11 residues. CDR3 sequence reads: CASKTPGELFF. The CDR3 DNA sequence: TGTGCCAGCAAGACACCCGGGGAGCTGTTTTTT.

This clonotype was detected many times. The chain is built from TRBV6-1 and TRBJ2-1; 8 bases map to TRBD2. After removal of 2 bases from V and 0 bases from J, the junction contained 12 bases not matched to a gene. The CDR3 is 19 amino acids. Germline V CDR1 and CDR2: MNHNS, SASEGT. CDR3 bases: TGTGCCAGCAGTGAATTTACGGGAGGGCGCGGTAGCTCCTACAATGAGCAGTTCTTC. Its protein product is CASSEFTGGRGSSYNEQFF.

This clonotype was recorded at least ten times. The chain recombines TRBV11-2 with TRBJ1-4; 7 bases map to TRBD1. J gave up 8 bases and V 5 bases, and 5 bases lay outside the gene matches. The germline CDR1 and CDR2 sequences are SGHAT and FQNNGV. This CDR3 contains 13 residues. The CDR3 here is CASSPNRGEKLFF. The CDR3 nucleotides read TGTGCCAGCAGCCCCAACAGGGGAGAAAAACTGTTTTTT.

This clonotype was detected only a few times. V usage is TRBV6-1 and J usage is TRBJ1-4; TRBD1 matches 11 bases. This CDR3 is built from 16 residues. The V segment lost 6 bases and the J segment 4 bases; nucleotides outside the gene matches: 7. The germline V gene has CDR1 MNHNS and CDR2 SASEGT. Here the CDR3 DNA reads TGTGCCAGCAGATTGGACAGGGGGCGCGGTAATGAAAAACTGTTTTTT. It translates to CASRLDRGRGNEKLFF.

This clonotype was seen many times. This rearrangement joins TRBV10-3 to TRBJ2-7, with TRBD1 matching over 9 bases. V lost 4 bases to trimming and J lost 6 bases; unmatched junction nucleotides: 1. CDR3 length: 12 residues. Germline CDR1 reads ENHRY; CDR2 reads SYGVKD. CDR3 in amino acids: CAISGTGAEQYF. The DNA for the CDR3 is TGTGCCATCAGTGGGACAGGGGCCGAGCAGTACTTC.

This rearrangement joins TRBV7-9 to TRBJ2-1; no clear D. This CDR3 comprises 11 residues. Trimming took 2 bases from V and 9 from J, leaving 5 bases between them. Germline CDR1 SEHNR, CDR2 FQNEAQ (reference sequence). The CDR3 spells CASSLKGEQFF. The CDR3 DNA reads TGTGCCAGCAGCTTAAAGGGTGAGCAGTTCTTC.

This clonotype has ten or more counts. This sequence joins TRBV7-2 and TRBJ1-4; 10 nucleotides agree with TRBD1. Germline V gene lookup returns CDR1 SGHTA and CDR2 FQGNSA. The CDR3 consists of 16 residues. V lost 0 bases, J lost 8 bases, and 6 bases stayed unmatched. The CDR3 DNA reads as TGTGCCAGCAGCTTAGCGAGCGGACAGGGGGGCGAAAAACTGTTTTTT. This translates into CASSLASGQGGEKLFF.